This entry describes one T cell receptor beta chain. At the DNA level, this CDR3 is encoded by other sequences in the same sample as well. The record originates from a study of blood T cell repertoires in COVID-19. Study-level background: Samples of COVID-19 (acute and convalescent) were obtained from the United States, Italy and Spain.

Here immunoSEQ multiplex PCR was the method, and the copy in TCRdb shows in-frame clones only, minus some. The sample yields 350,000 to 500,000 clones, roughly 88% seen once. Trimming removed 1 base at V and 4 bases at J, with 4 bases between. Germline V CDR1 and CDR2: SEHNR, FQNEAQ (reference sequence). The CDR3 extends over 12 amino acids. A case of COVID-19 had been met by exposed participants within 2 weeks before study entry. The sequence came from a woman aged 18-30 years who had been exposed to COVID-19. This chain uses TRBV7-9 with TRBJ1-2; the D is unclear. The sequenced sample was PBMCs or T cells enriched from blood (not recorded which). CDR3 DNA sequence: TGTGCCAGCAGCTTAGGCGGCTATGGCTACACCTTC. It is translated as CASSLGGYGYTF.